This T cell receptor beta chain was identified in a study of T cell changes during pregnancy in multiple sclerosis. This table comes from immunoSEQ multiplex PCR, and its TCRdb copy is limited to in-frame clones, with some not included. The repertoire holds roughly 110,000 clones, with 85% to 95% as singletons. The V end lost 3 bases, the J end lost 3 bases, and 8 bases lay between the germline ends. This CDR3 is built from 14 residues. CDR1 and CDR2 from the germline V gene are LNHDA and SQIVND (reference sequence). The chain recombines TRBV19 with TRBJ2-2, with a weak D call TRBD2 (5 bases). The TCR sequence derives from a female donor in good health, enrolled as a control in a pregnancy study. The material was peripheral blood, obtained in the third trimester of pregnancy. The CDR3 nucleotides are TGTGCCAGTAGTATGGACTCCTACACCGGGGAGCTGTTTTTT. It is translated as CASSMDSYTGELFF.